Sequencing of this T cell receptor beta chain was carried out in a study of lymphopenia after photon versus proton radiotherapy. Concerning this clone itself: Its antigen is still unknown.

Findings and limits, study-wide: Oligoclonal CD8+ Temra expansion after nadir drove photon patients' diversity drop. In patients who died, overall survival fell as post-nadir TCR diversity dropped more.

Generated by immunoSEQ multiplex PCR, the TCRdb table keeps only in-frame clones and is missing some. The sample lists some 15,000 clones, roughly 84% occurring once. The CDR3 consists of 14 residues. The germline gives CDR1 MDHEN, CDR2 SYDVKM. Trimming cost V 2 bases and J 3 bases, with 11 bases left between them. This TCR was sampled from a man in his 70s with pancreatic cancer. Sequenced material: peripheral blood, taken from a patient treated with proton-based radiotherapy. V and J are TRBV28 and TRBJ2-7; D is perhaps TRBD1 (6 bases). The CDR3 nucleotides are TGTGCCAGCAGTTTACACAGGGTGTTCTACGAGCAGTACTTC. Protein sequence: CASSLHRVFYEQYF.